The rows below give T cell receptor beta chains drawn from one sample of a study of cytomegalovirus exposure and HLA in healthy donors. Assay: immunoSEQ multiplex PCR; the TCRdb copy retains only in-frame clones and omits some. The sample records 200,000 to 250,000 clones, more than 75% being singletons. Sequencing used PBMCs. The receptors stem from a human donor in good health. The CDR3 runs from the conserved cysteine through the conserved F or W. The order of the fields is clone size, D gene, V gene, J gene, CDR3 DNA, CDR3 protein. D genes are given only for firm matches. Clone size is not always given. Where it is, it says once, few, many or a class for expanded clones.

clone_size: NA; d_call: TRBD2; v_call: TRBV4-3; j_call: TRBJ2-3; cdr3_nt: TGCGCCAGCAGCCAATTCACTAGCGGGGGATCAGATACGCAGTATTTT; cdr3_aa: CASSQFTSGGSDTQYF
clone_size: NA; d_call: TRBD1; v_call: TRBV28; j_call: TRBJ2-3; cdr3_nt: TGTGCCAGCAGTCCCCAGGGGGCACTATTCGCAGATACGCAGTATTTT; cdr3_aa: CASSPQGALFADTQYF
clone_size: NA; d_call: TRBD2; v_call: TRBV7-3; j_call: TRBJ2-1; cdr3_nt: TGTGCCAGCAGCTCCCCGGGACTAGTATATGAGCAGTTCTTC; cdr3_aa: CASSSPGLVYEQFF
clone_size: NA; d_call: TRBD1; v_call: TRBV10-1; j_call: TRBJ2-3; cdr3_nt: TGCGCCAGCAGCCAGGGGGGACAGGGGAGCACAGATACGCAGTATTTT; cdr3_aa: CASSQGGQGSTDTQYF
clone_size: few; d_call: TRBD2; v_call: TRBV7-9; j_call: TRBJ2-3; cdr3_nt: TGTGCCAGCAGCTTAAGCGGGAGCACTGATACGCAGTATTTT; cdr3_aa: CASSLSGSTDTQYF
clone_size: NA; d_call: TRBD1; v_call: TRBV10-3; j_call: TRBJ2-7; cdr3_nt: TGTGCCACCGTGGTAGGGACAGGGCTAACCTACGAGCAGTACTTC; cdr3_aa: CATVVGTGLTYEQYF
clone_size: NA; d_call: NA; v_call: TRBV7-3; j_call: TRBJ2-1; cdr3_nt: TGTGCCAGCAGCCAGGGGGGCCATGAGCAGTTCTTC; cdr3_aa: CASSQGGHEQFF
clone_size: NA; d_call: NA; v_call: TRBV27; j_call: TRBJ1-2; cdr3_nt: TGTGCCAGCAGTTCTTGGACTCCAGGCGGCTACACCTTC; cdr3_aa: CASSSWTPGGYTF
clone_size: NA; d_call: TRBD2; v_call: TRBV5-6; j_call: TRBJ2-3; cdr3_nt: TGTGCCAGCAGCCCGGGACTAGCGGGGTATGTGGGTACAGATACGCAGTATTTT; cdr3_aa: CASSPGLAGYVGTDTQYF
clone_size: NA; d_call: TRBD2; v_call: TRBV5-3; j_call: TRBJ2-7; cdr3_nt: TGTGCCAGAAGCTCTCCGGGACTAGCGAAAAACGTGGACTACGAGCAGTACTTC; cdr3_aa: CARSSPGLAKNVDYEQYF
clone_size: NA; d_call: NA; v_call: TRBV4-1; j_call: TRBJ2-5; cdr3_nt: TGCGCCAGCAGCCAAGATAACCAGACAAGTCAAGAGACCCAGTACTTC; cdr3_aa: CASSQDNQTSQETQYF
clone_size: NA; d_call: NA; v_call: TRBV7-9; j_call: TRBJ1-2; cdr3_nt: TGTGCCAGCAGCCTTACGTCTGGACAGTCCTATGGCTACACCTTC; cdr3_aa: CASSLTSGQSYGYTF
clone_size: NA; d_call: NA; v_call: TRBV5-1; j_call: TRBJ2-2; cdr3_nt: TGCGCCAGCAGGGCCCCTGAAGAGAGGGCCGACGGGGAGCTGTTTTTT; cdr3_aa: CASRAPEERADGELFF
clone_size: NA; d_call: TRBD1; v_call: TRBV2; j_call: TRBJ1-3; cdr3_nt: TGTGCCAGCAGCTTGACAGGGAGGACTGGAAACACCATATATTTT; cdr3_aa: CASSLTGRTGNTIYF
clone_size: NA; d_call: NA; v_call: TRBV7-9; j_call: TRBJ2-6; cdr3_nt: TGTGCCAGCAGCCCGGGACACCACTCTGGGGCCAACGTCCTGACTTTC; cdr3_aa: CASSPGHHSGANVLTF
clone_size: NA; d_call: TRBD1; v_call: TRBV19; j_call: TRBJ1-1; cdr3_nt: TGTGCCAGTAGTACAGGGGGCGAAACTGAAGCTTTCTTT; cdr3_aa: CASSTGGETEAFF
clone_size: NA; d_call: NA; v_call: TRBV9; j_call: TRBJ2-5; cdr3_nt: TGTGCCAGCAGCGTTTTAGCGGTGGGGGTGGAGACCCAGTACTTC; cdr3_aa: CASSVLAVGVETQYF
clone_size: NA; d_call: NA; v_call: TRBV2; j_call: TRBJ2-2; cdr3_nt: TGTGCCAGCAGCGAAACGGGGGACTCCGCGAACACCGGGGAGCTGTTTTTT; cdr3_aa: CASSETGDSANTGELFF
clone_size: once; d_call: TRBD2; v_call: TRBV7-9; j_call: TRBJ2-7; cdr3_nt: TGTTCCAGCAGCCCTAGACTAGCGAACTCCTACGAGCAGTACTTC; cdr3_aa: CSSSPRLANSYEQYF
clone_size: NA; d_call: NA; v_call: TRBV2; j_call: TRBJ2-6; cdr3_nt: TGTGCCAGCAACGCTGCGGGTGGGGCCAACGTCCTGACTTTC; cdr3_aa: CASNAAGGANVLTF
clone_size: NA; d_call: NA; v_call: TRBV9; j_call: TRBJ2-3; cdr3_nt: TGTGCCAGCAGCGCCCCGGGGGTTACGCAGTATTTT; cdr3_aa: CASSAPGVTQYF
clone_size: NA; d_call: NA; v_call: TRBV10-3; j_call: TRBJ2-4; cdr3_nt: TGTGCCATCAGTGAACCGACAGGGAGGAACATTCAGTACTTC; cdr3_aa: CAISEPTGRNIQYF
clone_size: NA; d_call: NA; v_call: TRBV7-6; j_call: TRBJ2-7; cdr3_nt: TGTGCCAGCAGCTTAGCCTCGGAGAAGACCTACGAGCAGTACTTC; cdr3_aa: CASSLASEKTYEQYF
clone_size: few; d_call: NA; v_call: TRBV7-3; j_call: TRBJ2-5; cdr3_nt: TGTGCCAGCAGCTCCTCTAACAGAGAGACCCAGTACTTC; cdr3_aa: CASSSSNRETQYF
clone_size: NA; d_call: TRBD1; v_call: TRBV6-6; j_call: TRBJ1-1; cdr3_nt: TGTGCCAGCAGAGTGGACAGGTCTGAAGCTTTCTTT; cdr3_aa: CASRVDRSEAFF
clone_size: NA; d_call: TRBD2; v_call: TRBV7-8; j_call: TRBJ2-1; cdr3_nt: TGTGCCAGCAGCCCCGAAGGGCTAGCGGCCGACAATGAGCAGTTCTTC; cdr3_aa: CASSPEGLAADNEQFF
clone_size: few; d_call: NA; v_call: TRBV6-1; j_call: TRBJ2-1; cdr3_nt: TGTGCCAGCTCTATTCAGGGCTATGAGCAGTTCTTC; cdr3_aa: CASSIQGYEQFF
clone_size: NA; d_call: NA; v_call: TRBV11-2; j_call: TRBJ1-5; cdr3_nt: TGTGCCAGCAGTTCAACAGGGCTTCGGGATCAGCCCCAGCATTTT; cdr3_aa: CASSSTGLRDQPQHF
clone_size: NA; d_call: TRBD1; v_call: TRBV7-8; j_call: TRBJ1-2; cdr3_nt: TGTGCCAGCAGCGTAACCGGGACAGGGGATGGCTACACCTTC; cdr3_aa: CASSVTGTGDGYTF
clone_size: NA; d_call: NA; v_call: TRBV6-6; j_call: TRBJ2-3; cdr3_nt: TGTGCCAGCAGTTACATGGCGGGGCTTAGCACAGATACGCAGTATTTT; cdr3_aa: CASSYMAGLSTDTQYF
clone_size: NA; d_call: TRBD1; v_call: TRBV27; j_call: TRBJ1-2; cdr3_nt: TGTGCCAGCACCCAAAGACAGGGGGCCGATGGCTACACCTTC; cdr3_aa: CASTQRQGADGYTF
clone_size: NA; d_call: NA; v_call: TRBV4-3; j_call: TRBJ2-7; cdr3_nt: TGCGCCAGCAGCCAAGAATATAGCTACGAGCAGTACTTC; cdr3_aa: CASSQEYSYEQYF
clone_size: NA; d_call: TRBD1; v_call: TRBV5-1; j_call: TRBJ2-6; cdr3_nt: TGCGCCAGCAGCCTCCTAGGACAGGGGGCAAGTAGTCGGACCAACGTCCTGACTTTC; cdr3_aa: CASSLLGQGASSRTNVLTF
clone_size: NA; d_call: NA; v_call: TRBV11-2; j_call: TRBJ1-2; cdr3_nt: TGTGCCAGCAGCCATTATCGGGAGCGAAGTGTCCGCTTC; cdr3_aa: CASSHYRERSVRF
clone_size: NA; d_call: TRBD1; v_call: TRBV5-1; j_call: TRBJ1-1; cdr3_nt: TGCGCCAGCAGCGCTACACAGGGGACGGGGGCTGAAGCTTTCTTT; cdr3_aa: CASSATQGTGAEAFF
clone_size: NA; d_call: NA; v_call: TRBV13; j_call: TRBJ1-1; cdr3_nt: TGTGCCAGCAGCGATCGACAGGTCACTGAAGCTTTCTTT; cdr3_aa: CASSDRQVTEAFF
clone_size: NA; d_call: NA; v_call: TRBV28; j_call: TRBJ2-5; cdr3_nt: TGTGCCAGCAATATATTGCGGGAGACCCAGTACTTC; cdr3_aa: CASNILRETQYF
clone_size: NA; d_call: TRBD2; v_call: TRBV20-1; j_call: TRBJ2-7; cdr3_nt: TGCAGCCTAGCGGGAAGCTACGAGCAGTACTTC; cdr3_aa: CSLAGSYEQYF
clone_size: NA; d_call: NA; v_call: TRBV2; j_call: TRBJ2-7; cdr3_nt: TGTGCCAGCAGTACTACTACGAGGCAGTACTTC; cdr3_aa: CASSTTTRQYF
clone_size: NA; d_call: NA; v_call: TRBV7-3; j_call: TRBJ1-1; cdr3_nt: TGTGCCAGCAGCTTAACGAGGAACACTGAAGCTTTCTTT; cdr3_aa: CASSLTRNTEAFF
clone_size: NA; d_call: NA; v_call: TRBV12-5; j_call: TRBJ2-1; cdr3_nt: TGTGCTAGTGGGGTCGACTTGTACAATGAGCAGTTCTTC; cdr3_aa: CASGVDLYNEQFF
clone_size: once; d_call: TRBD2; v_call: TRBV7-9; j_call: TRBJ2-1; cdr3_nt: TGTGCCAGCAGCCCCCGGGAGGTAGTACTTGGGGAGCAGTTCTTC; cdr3_aa: CASSPREVVLGEQFF
clone_size: once; d_call: NA; v_call: TRBV25-1; j_call: TRBJ2-3; cdr3_nt: TGTGCCAGCACAGTGGCCCGGGCAGATACGCAGTATTTT; cdr3_aa: CASTVARADTQYF
clone_size: NA; d_call: TRBD2; v_call: TRBV4-2; j_call: TRBJ2-1; cdr3_nt: TGTGCCAGCAGCCAAGATCCGGGAGGAAACAATGAGCAGTTCTTC; cdr3_aa: CASSQDPGGNNEQFF
clone_size: once; d_call: TRBD2; v_call: TRBV6-5; j_call: TRBJ2-7; cdr3_nt: TGTGCCAGCAGTTCCGGGACTAGCGGGAGGAACGAGCAGTACTTC; cdr3_aa: CASSSGTSGRNEQYF
clone_size: NA; d_call: TRBD1; v_call: TRBV27; j_call: TRBJ2-7; cdr3_nt: TGTGCCAGCAGACTCAACAGGGGGATCTCCTACGAGCAGTACTTC; cdr3_aa: CASRLNRGISYEQYF
clone_size: NA; d_call: NA; v_call: TRBV4-2; j_call: TRBJ2-2; cdr3_nt: TGTGCCAGCAGCCAAGTACCACAGGGAACCGGGGAGCTGTTTTTT; cdr3_aa: CASSQVPQGTGELFF
clone_size: NA; d_call: NA; v_call: TRBV19; j_call: TRBJ2-5; cdr3_nt: TGTGCCAGTAGTCCTCAGCCTAGAGAGGCGGAGACCCAGTACTTC; cdr3_aa: CASSPQPREAETQYF
clone_size: NA; d_call: TRBD2; v_call: TRBV7-2; j_call: TRBJ2-2; cdr3_nt: TGTGCCAGCAGCTTGTCAGCGGGAAACACCGGGGAGCTGTTTTTT; cdr3_aa: CASSLSAGNTGELFF
clone_size: once; d_call: TRBD2; v_call: TRBV6-1; j_call: TRBJ2-5; cdr3_nt: TGTGCCAGCAGTGACGGGACTAGCGGGAAAGGAGAGACCCAGTACTTC; cdr3_aa: CASSDGTSGKGETQYF
clone_size: once; d_call: TRBD1; v_call: TRBV10-3; j_call: TRBJ1-2; cdr3_nt: TGTGCCATCAGTCAACGGACAGGGGGGAAAGGCTACACCTTC; cdr3_aa: CAISQRTGGKGYTF
clone_size: NA; d_call: TRBD1; v_call: TRBV16; j_call: TRBJ1-5; cdr3_nt: TGTGCCAGCAGCCAATCGGGACAGGGGAATCAGCCCCAGCATTTT; cdr3_aa: CASSQSGQGNQPQHF